The sequence of this T cell receptor (beta chain) was determined in a study of identical twins listed by TCRdb under 2016. A note on the overall study: To test whether fetal clonotypes persist, this study deep-sequenced TCR alpha and beta repertoires from monozygotic twins, from unrelated adults of various ages, and from cord blood. To rule out contamination, the twin experiments were replicated at different times with different library preparation protocols.

Every donor was a healthy Caucasian. Miltenyi CD45RO+ enrichment and human naive T-cell isolation kits were used to isolate memory (CD45RO+) and naive T cells from PBMC. Points on this clonotype: Its antigen remains unidentified. Base quality data are lacking; no much larger clone is found one base away.

The library was generated by 5' RACE. TCRdb lists the instrument as Illumina HiSeq 2000. Template switching added a universal primer binding site, and the final cDNA carried a unique molecular identifier that allowed TCR cDNA molecules to be counted accurately. Specific primers in the conserved constant-segment region were used to synthesize first-strand cDNA for TCR alpha and beta chains. To control for contamination, every cDNA library carried two barcodes: a SMART-Mk sample barcode plus Illumina barcodes. TruSeq adapter sequences, together with Illumina sample barcodes, were added in two successive PCR steps. TCR alpha and beta cDNA libraries were sequenced on the Illumina HiSeq platform with custom primers. The authors' pipeline ran thus. Unique molecular identifiers were extracted from raw reads with MiGEC, and CDR3 positions were determined with MiXCR. Recombination models were inferred per individual with the repgenHMM and IGoR tools using an EM algorithm. Shared clonotypes were analyzed with the tcR package in R, and sharing was normalized by the product of cloneset sizes. To study raw recombination without the effects of thymic and clonal selection, out-of-frame nonproductive sequences were analyzed. TCRdb ran its own pipeline on the public reads, namely fastp trimming at Q25 and MiXCR clone calling, and kept in-frame beta chains. Duplicate CDR3 protein sequences are folded into a single record with the most common DNA and genes. TCRdb, not the original authors, processed these V and J calls. For this sample the table gives approximately 240,000 distinct CDR3 sequences, of which roughly an eighth were detected only once. The top ten constitute around 9.5% of the sample.

Overall study outcomes, separate from this receptor: In monozygotic twins, recombination models systematically underestimated out-of-frame TCR alpha sharing, but the models matched the sharing seen between unrelated individuals. The excess sharing between twins in beta out-of-frame sequences was weaker because fewer shared sequences reduced the signal-to-noise ratio. Fewer insertions were carried by abundant cord blood beta clonotypes, a similar but weaker trend appeared in young adult naive repertoires, and no such trend appeared in memory repertoires. Invariant T cells such as MAIT and iNKT could partly confound zero-insertion analyses, although diverse VJ usage argued against such confounding for most clonotypes. Compared with coincidental sharing between unrelated individuals, out-of-frame TCR alpha sequences shared between twins showed an excess of sequences with low generation probability. Because the same donors could not be followed over many years, the conclusions relied on cross-sectional statistical analysis.

Trimming at the junction amounts to 1 base on V and 3 bases on J, and the germline ends lie 18 bases apart. The CDR1 and CDR2 encoded by the germline V gene are MGHRA and YSYEKL. The CDR3 starts with the cysteine, ends with the phenylalanine, and has 17 residues. Only CDR3 DNA is held: 51 bases, read in frame from base 1. The material sequenced was memory (CD45RO+) T cells sorted from blood. The cell subset or site label, as the study defines it: CD45RO+ enriched T cells. The TCR originated in a woman younger than 35 in good health. The sequence links TRBV4-1 to TRBJ2-5; TRBD2 is perhaps the D gene, given 6 matching bases. The sequenced DNA is TGCGCCAGCAGCCAAGCACCGGGGACTCAGAGAAAAGAGACCCAGTACTTC. Its translation reads: CASSQAPGTQRKETQYF.